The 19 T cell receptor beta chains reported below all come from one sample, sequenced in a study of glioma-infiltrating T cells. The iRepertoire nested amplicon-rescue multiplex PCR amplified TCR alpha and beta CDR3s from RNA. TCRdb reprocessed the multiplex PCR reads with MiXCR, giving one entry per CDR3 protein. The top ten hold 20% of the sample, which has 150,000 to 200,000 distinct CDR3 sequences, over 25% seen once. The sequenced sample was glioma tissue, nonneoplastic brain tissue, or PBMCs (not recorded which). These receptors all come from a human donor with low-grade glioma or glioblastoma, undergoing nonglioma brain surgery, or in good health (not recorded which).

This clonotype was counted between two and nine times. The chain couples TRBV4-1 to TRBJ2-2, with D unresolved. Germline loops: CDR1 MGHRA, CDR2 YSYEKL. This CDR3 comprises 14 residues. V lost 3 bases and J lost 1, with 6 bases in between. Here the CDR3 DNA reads TGCGCCAGCAGCCAGCCACTGAACACCGGGGAGCTGTTTTTT. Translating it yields CASSQPLNTGELFF.

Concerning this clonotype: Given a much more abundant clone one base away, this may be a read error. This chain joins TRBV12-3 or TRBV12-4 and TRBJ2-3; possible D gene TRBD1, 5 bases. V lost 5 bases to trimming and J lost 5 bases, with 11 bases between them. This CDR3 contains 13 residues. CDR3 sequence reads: CASSRQPKDTQYF. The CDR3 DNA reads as TGTGCCAGCAGTAGACAGCCCAAAGATACGCAGTATTTT.

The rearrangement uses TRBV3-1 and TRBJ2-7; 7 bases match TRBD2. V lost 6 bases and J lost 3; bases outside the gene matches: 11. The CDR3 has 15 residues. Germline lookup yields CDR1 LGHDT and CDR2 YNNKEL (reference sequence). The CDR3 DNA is TGTGCCAGCAGTTTTTTGAGCGGGGTCGACTACGAGCAGTACTTC. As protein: CASSFLSGVDYEQYF.

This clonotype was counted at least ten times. CDR3 nucleotides: TGCGCCAGCAGCCAACAGACAGGGAACTATGGCTACACCTTC. Encoded protein: CASSQQTGNYGYTF. V is TRBV4-3 and J is TRBJ1-2; 7 positions match TRBD1. CDR1 is LGHNA and CDR2 is YSLEER in the germline V gene. CDR3 length: 14 residues. Losses at the gene ends were 2 bases for V and 2 bases for J; bases not matched to a gene: 2.

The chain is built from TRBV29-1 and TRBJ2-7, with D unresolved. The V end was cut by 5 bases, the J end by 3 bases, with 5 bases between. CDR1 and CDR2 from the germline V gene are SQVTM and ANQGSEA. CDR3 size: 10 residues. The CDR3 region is CSVPSYEQYF. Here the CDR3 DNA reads TGCAGCGTTCCTAGCTACGAGCAGTACTTC.

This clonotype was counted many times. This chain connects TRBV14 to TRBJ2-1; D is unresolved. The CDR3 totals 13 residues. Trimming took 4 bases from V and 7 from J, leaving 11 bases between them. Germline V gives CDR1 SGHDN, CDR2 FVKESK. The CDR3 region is CASSPGRVNEQFF. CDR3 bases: TGTGCCAGCAGCCCCGGACGCGTAAATGAGCAGTTCTTC.

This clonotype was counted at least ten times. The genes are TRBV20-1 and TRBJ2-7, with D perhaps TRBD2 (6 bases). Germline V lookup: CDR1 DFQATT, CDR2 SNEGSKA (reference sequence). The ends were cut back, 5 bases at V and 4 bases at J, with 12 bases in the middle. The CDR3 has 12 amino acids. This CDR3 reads CSAYPEGYEQYF. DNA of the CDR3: TGCAGTGCTTACCCGGAGGGATACGAGCAGTACTTC.

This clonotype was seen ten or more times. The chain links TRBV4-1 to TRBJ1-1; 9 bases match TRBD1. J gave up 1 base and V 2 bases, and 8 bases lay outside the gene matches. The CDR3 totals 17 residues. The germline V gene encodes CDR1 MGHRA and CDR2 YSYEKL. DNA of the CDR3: TGCGCCAGCAGCCAATCTCTAGGACAGGGGTGGAACACTGAAGCTTTCTTT. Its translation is CASSQSLGQGWNTEAFF.

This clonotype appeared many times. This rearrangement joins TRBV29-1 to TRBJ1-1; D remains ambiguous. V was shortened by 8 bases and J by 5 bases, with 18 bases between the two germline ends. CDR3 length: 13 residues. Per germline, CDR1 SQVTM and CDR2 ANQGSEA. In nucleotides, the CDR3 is TGCAGCCCCCGGGAGAGTAGTAGGACTGAAGCTTTCTTT. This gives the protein CSPRESSRTEAFF.

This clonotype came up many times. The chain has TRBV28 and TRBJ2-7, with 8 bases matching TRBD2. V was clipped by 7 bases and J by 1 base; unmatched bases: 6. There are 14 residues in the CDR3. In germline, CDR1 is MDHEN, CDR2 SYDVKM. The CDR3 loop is CASKVVAGSYEQYF. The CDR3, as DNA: TGTGCCAGCAAGGTGGTAGCGGGATCCTACGAGCAGTACTTC.

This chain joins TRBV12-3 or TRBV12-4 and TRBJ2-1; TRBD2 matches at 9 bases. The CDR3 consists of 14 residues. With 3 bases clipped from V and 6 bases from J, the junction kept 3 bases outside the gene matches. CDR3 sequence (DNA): TGTGCCAGCAGTTTCCAACTAGCGGGCAATGAGCAGTTCTTC. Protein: CASSFQLAGNEQFF.

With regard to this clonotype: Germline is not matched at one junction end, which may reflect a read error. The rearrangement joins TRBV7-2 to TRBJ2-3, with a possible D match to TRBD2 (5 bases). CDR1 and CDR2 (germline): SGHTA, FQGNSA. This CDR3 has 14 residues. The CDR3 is CASSYRRGRDTQYF. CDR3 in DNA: TGTGCCAGCAGCTATAGGAGAGGGCGAGATACGCAATATTTT.

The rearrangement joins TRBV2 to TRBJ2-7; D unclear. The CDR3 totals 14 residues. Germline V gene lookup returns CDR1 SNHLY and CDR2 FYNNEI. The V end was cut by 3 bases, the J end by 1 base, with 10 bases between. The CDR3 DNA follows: TGTGCCAGCAGTGATTTTCTGGGATCCTACGAGCAGTACTTC. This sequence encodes CASSDFLGSYEQYF.

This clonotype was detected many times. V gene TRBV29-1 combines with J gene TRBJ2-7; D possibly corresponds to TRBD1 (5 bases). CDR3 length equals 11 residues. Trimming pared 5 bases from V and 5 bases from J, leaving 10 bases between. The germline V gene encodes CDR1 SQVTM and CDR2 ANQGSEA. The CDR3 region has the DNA TGCAGCGTTTGGCAGGGCAACGAGCAGTACTTC. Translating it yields CSVWQGNEQYF.

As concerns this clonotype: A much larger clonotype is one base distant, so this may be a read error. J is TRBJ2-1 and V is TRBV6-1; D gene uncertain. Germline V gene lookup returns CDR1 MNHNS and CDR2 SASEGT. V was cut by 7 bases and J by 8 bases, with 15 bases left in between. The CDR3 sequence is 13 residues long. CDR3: CASKRASRDEQFF. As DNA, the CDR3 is TGTGCCAGCAAACGAGCCAGTAGGGATGAGCAGTTCTTC.

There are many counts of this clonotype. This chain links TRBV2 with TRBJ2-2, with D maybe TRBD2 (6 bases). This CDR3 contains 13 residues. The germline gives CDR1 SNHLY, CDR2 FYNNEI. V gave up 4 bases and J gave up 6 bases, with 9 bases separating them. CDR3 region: CASSGRGAGELFF. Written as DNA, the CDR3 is TGTGCCAGCAGTGGCCGCGGGGCCGGGGAGCTGTTTTTT.

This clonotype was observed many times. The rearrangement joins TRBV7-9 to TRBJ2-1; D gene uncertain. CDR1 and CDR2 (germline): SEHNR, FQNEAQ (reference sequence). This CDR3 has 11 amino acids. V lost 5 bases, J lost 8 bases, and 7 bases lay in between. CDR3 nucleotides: TGTGCCAGCAGCCCCGGCGATGAGCAGTTCTTC. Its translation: CASSPGDEQFF.

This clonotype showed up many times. CDR3 DNA: TGTGCCAGTAGTATCAATTCTTGGGGACTGAACACTGAAGCTTTCTTT. Protein: CASSINSWGLNTEAFF. The rearrangement uses TRBV19 and TRBJ1-1; tentatively, D is TRBD1 (5 bases). The CDR3 is 16 residues long. Trimming stripped 3 bases from V and 0 bases from J, with 14 bases between. The V gene's germline CDR1 is LNHDA and CDR2 SQIVND (reference sequence). The variable domain in full, with the rest retrieved from reference TRBV19 and TRBJ1-1, is DGGITQSPKYLFRKEGQNVTLSCEQNLNHDAMYWYRQDPGQGLRLIYYSQIVNDFQKGDIAEGYSVSREKKESFPLTVTSAQKNPTAFYLCASSINSWGLNTEAFFGQGTRLTVV.

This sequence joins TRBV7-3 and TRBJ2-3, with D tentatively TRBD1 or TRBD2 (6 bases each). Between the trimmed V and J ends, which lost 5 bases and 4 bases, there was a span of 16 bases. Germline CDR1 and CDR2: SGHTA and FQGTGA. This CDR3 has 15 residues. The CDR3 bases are TGTGCCAGCAGCCAAGGGGGGTTTTCCGCAGATACGCAGTATTTT. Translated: CASSQGGFSADTQYF.